These 30 T cell receptor beta chains were sequenced from one sample in a study of CXCR3-negative and CXCR3-positive naive CD8 T cells. The TRB cDNA libraries were prepared by 5' RACE with UMI labels. TCRdb processed the 5' RACE reads again and assigns one entry to each CDR3 protein, with no DNA. Recorded for this sample: 70,000 to 95,000 distinct CDR3 sequences. The specimen sequenced was naive CXCR3- CD8+ T cells from blood. Indicated subset: CD45RO-CCR7+CD27+CD95- naive CD8+ T cells lacking CXCR3 (TNR3-). The origin of the receptors is a human donor in good health. Some clones in this sample may be carry-over from other donors' samples.

The chain uses TRBV14 and TRBJ1-2; absent DNA, TCRdb's TRBD1 call cannot be checked. Germline V gives CDR1 SGHDN, CDR2 FVKESK. The CDR3 totals 16 residues. CDR3 residues: CASSETGAESNYGYTF.

The J gene is TRBJ2-1, the V gene TRBV29-1; TCRdb's D call, TRBD2, is unchecked because there is no DNA. CDR3 size: 17 residues. Per germline, CDR1 SQVTM and CDR2 ANQGSEA. CDR3 sequence reads: CSVTYPGGRLAVFEQFF.

The CDR3 protein is CASSLAGVEQYF. This chain joins TRBV7-9 and TRBJ2-7. This CDR3 has 12 amino acids. The germline CDR1 and CDR2 sequences are SEHNR and FQNEAQ (reference sequence).

V is TRBV29-1 and J is TRBJ2-7. The CDR3 covers 12 residues. Germline-derived CDR1 and CDR2 are SQVTM and ANQGSEA. CDR3 residues: CSVESLSYEQYF.

The chain links TRBV7-2 to TRBJ1-5. CDR1 SGHTA and CDR2 FQGNSA come from the germline V gene. CDR3 length: 18 residues. CDR3: CASSRATTGGYSNQPQHF.

CDR3 protein: CASSQNYVALLETQYF. The chain couples TRBV14 to TRBJ2-5. The CDR3 has 16 amino acids. Germline V CDR1 and CDR2: SGHDN, FVKESK.

The chain joins TRBV7-3 to TRBJ2-2. CDR1 and CDR2 from the germline V gene are SGHTA and FQGTGA. CDR3 length equals 12 residues. This CDR3 is CASSLSSGELFF. The complete variable domain, with remaining parts taken from reference TRBV7-3 and TRBJ2-2, reads GAGVSQTPSNKVTEKGKYVELRCDPISGHTALYWYRQSLGQGPEFLIYFQGTGAADDSGLPNDRFFAVRPEGSVSTLKIQRTERGDSAVYLCASSLSSGELFFGEGSRLTVL.

The chain combines TRBV7-9 with TRBJ2-1; checking the TCRdb D call of TRBD2 is not possible without DNA. Germline assignment: CDR1 SEHNR and CDR2 FQNEAQ (reference sequence). The CDR3 is 16 residues long. The CDR3 here is CASSLGLGREHNEQFF.

The chain carries TRBV28 and TRBJ2-7; TCRdb gives TRBD1 as the D gene, but with no DNA this cannot be confirmed. Germline assignment: CDR1 MDHEN and CDR2 SYDVKM. The CDR3 consists of 12 residues. The CDR3 sequence is CASRPKGTEQYF.

V usage is TRBV6-5 and J usage is TRBJ1-1; TCRdb's D call, TRBD1, is unchecked because there is no DNA. This CDR3 region has 16 residues. Germline CDR1 reads MNHEY; CDR2 reads SVGAGI. CDR3 amino acids: CASSYYMTGVNTEAFF.

The chain couples TRBV20-1 to TRBJ2-4; the D gene TCRdb calls, TRBD2, cannot be checked with no DNA. The germline CDR1 and CDR2 sequences are DFQATT and SNEGSKA (reference sequence). The CDR3 has 14 amino acids. The CDR3 region is CSARAVEGQNIQYF.

The rearrangement uses TRBV29-1 and TRBJ1-2; TCRdb lists TRBD1, though no DNA is available to test this call. This CDR3 has 15 amino acids. In germline, CDR1 is SQVTM, CDR2 ANQGSEA. CDR3 sequence reads: CSVQGSQGFDYGYTF.

CDR3 amino acids: CASSPATSGGYEQYF. The V call is TRBV5-1, the J call TRBJ2-7; as DNA is missing, the TRBD2 call by TCRdb cannot be tested. The germline CDR1 and CDR2 sequences are SGHRS and YFSETQ. The CDR3 consists of 15 residues.

V usage is TRBV7-2 and J usage is TRBJ2-5; the TCRdb D gene call, TRBD1, has no DNA to confirm it. This CDR3 spans 15 amino acids. CDR1 is SGHTA, CDR2 FQGNSA, per germline. The CDR3: CASSSLWGAGETQYF.

The gene calls are TRBV12-3 or TRBV12-4 and TRBJ2-7; TCRdb outputs TRBD1, but without DNA this stays unchecked. The CDR3 has 15 residues. This CDR3 reads CASSLFFAPVYEQYF.

The rearrangement uses TRBV7-9 and TRBJ2-2. CDR1 and CDR2 from the germline V gene are SEHNR and FQNEAQ (reference sequence). The CDR3 runs 14 residues. The CDR3 is CASSLVRGTGELFF. The entire variable domain, with the rest obtained from reference TRBV7-9 and TRBJ2-2, is as follows: DTGVSQNPRHKITKRGQNVTFRCDPISEHNRLYWYRQTLGQGPEFLTYFQNEAQLEKSRLLSDRFSAERPKGSFSTLEIQRTEQGDSAMYLCASSLVRGTGELFFGEGSRLTVL.

The genes are TRBV5-1 and TRBJ1-1. The CDR3 consists of 16 residues. Germline CDR1 and CDR2: SGHRS and YFSETQ. The CDR3 here is CASSLSVELSNTEAFF.

This chain connects TRBV29-1 to TRBJ1-1. This CDR3 has 12 residues. Germline CDR1 SQVTM, CDR2 ANQGSEA. CDR3 amino acids: CSGSGGFTEAFF.

The V gene is TRBV6-2 or TRBV6-3, the J gene TRBJ2-5; without DNA, the TCRdb call of TRBD1 cannot be checked. Germline CDR1 MNHEY, CDR2 SVGEGT. This CDR3 is 15 amino acids long. CDR3 sequence reads: CASSSTGQEEETQYF.

J is TRBJ2-1 and V is TRBV29-1; TCRdb's assignment of TRBD1 cannot be checked, as there is no DNA. The CDR3 totals 16 residues. CDR1 is SQVTM, CDR2 ANQGSEA, per germline. The CDR3 loop reads CSVAPLLGSSYNEQFF.

The rearrangement joins TRBV7-6 to TRBJ2-2. The CDR3 length is 13 residues. The germline gives CDR1 SGHVS, CDR2 FNYEAQ. The CDR3 protein is CASSLIETGELFF.

The chain carries TRBV6-5 and TRBJ2-7; no DNA is available, so the TRBD1 call from TCRdb remains unchecked. The V gene's germline CDR1 is MNHEY and CDR2 SVGAGI. CDR3 size: 17 residues. This chain's CDR3 is CASSYADSLGITYEQYF.

The chain recombines TRBV9 with TRBJ1-1; the TRBD1 assignment by TCRdb is unverifiable without DNA. The CDR3 has 13 residues. Per germline, CDR1 SGDLS and CDR2 YYNGEE. This CDR3 is CASSPIRGHEAFF.

This rearrangement joins TRBV5-5 to TRBJ1-3. CDR1 is SGHKS, CDR2 YYEKEE, per germline (reference sequence). This CDR3 has 15 amino acids. The chain's CDR3 is CASSPRTARRNTIYF.

This rearrangement joins TRBV29-1 to TRBJ2-1; TCRdb's assignment of TRBD2 cannot be checked, as there is no DNA. Germline V lookup: CDR1 SQVTM, CDR2 ANQGSEA. This CDR3 spans 15 amino acids. CDR3 loop: CSVEIAGGYPNEQFF.

This sequence joins TRBV5-1 and TRBJ2-7; TCRdb's D call of TRBD2 is untestable without DNA. CDR1 SGHRS and CDR2 YFSETQ come from the germline V gene. This CDR3 has 17 residues. The CDR3 region is CASSPAISGGPTYEQYF.

J is TRBJ1-1 and V is TRBV29-1. CDR1 and CDR2 (germline): SQVTM, ANQGSEA. The CDR3 loop spans 12 amino acids. CDR3 sequence: CSVTRMNTEAFF.

The rearrangement joins TRBV5-1 to TRBJ2-7; the D gene TCRdb calls, TRBD2, cannot be checked with no DNA. This CDR3 contains 18 residues. Looked up from germline, CDR1 is SGHRS and CDR2 is YFSETQ. The CDR3 region is CASSPTLGGTTLIYEQYF.

The chain uses TRBV27 and TRBJ2-1; the TCRdb call, TRBD2, lacks DNA for checking. The CDR3 is 16 amino acids. CDR1 is MNHEY and CDR2 is SMNVEV in the germline V gene (reference sequence). This CDR3 reads CASSLLGGGSYNEQFF.

The chain links TRBV9 to TRBJ2-1; without DNA, the TCRdb call of TRBD1 cannot be checked. The CDR3 spans 15 residues. In germline, CDR1 is SGDLS, CDR2 YYNGEE. This CDR3 reads CASSVVGAIGNEQFF.